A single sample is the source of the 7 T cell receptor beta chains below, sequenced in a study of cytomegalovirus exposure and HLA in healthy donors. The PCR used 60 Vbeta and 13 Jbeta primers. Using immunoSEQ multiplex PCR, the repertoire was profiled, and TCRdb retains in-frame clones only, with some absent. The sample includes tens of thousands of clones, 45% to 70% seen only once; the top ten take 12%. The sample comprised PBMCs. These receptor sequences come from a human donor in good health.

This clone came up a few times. Here the CDR3 DNA reads TGCGCCAGCAGCCAAGCCGGACAGACCTACGAGCAGTACTTC. Its translation: CASSQAGQTYEQYF. This chain uses TRBV4-1 with TRBJ2-7, with TRBD1 as a possible D gene (6 bases). The V end was cut by 1 base, the J end by 2 bases, with 9 bases between. Per the germline V gene, CDR1 is MGHRA and CDR2 is YSYEKL. CDR3 length: 14 residues.

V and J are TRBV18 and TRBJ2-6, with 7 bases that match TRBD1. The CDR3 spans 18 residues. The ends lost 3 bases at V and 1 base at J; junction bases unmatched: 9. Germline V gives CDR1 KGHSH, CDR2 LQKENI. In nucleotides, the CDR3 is TGTGCCAGCTCACCCCGGACAGGCTCCCTTTCTGGGGCCAACGTCCTGACTTTC. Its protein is CASSPRTGSLSGANVLTF.

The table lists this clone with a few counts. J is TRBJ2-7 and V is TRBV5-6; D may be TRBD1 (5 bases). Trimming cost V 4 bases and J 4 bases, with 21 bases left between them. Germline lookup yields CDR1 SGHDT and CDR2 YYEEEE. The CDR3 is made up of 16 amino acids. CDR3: CASSLNTGKVPYEQYF. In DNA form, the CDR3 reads TGTGCCAGCAGCCTGAACACAGGTAAGGTTCCTTACGAGCAGTACTTC.

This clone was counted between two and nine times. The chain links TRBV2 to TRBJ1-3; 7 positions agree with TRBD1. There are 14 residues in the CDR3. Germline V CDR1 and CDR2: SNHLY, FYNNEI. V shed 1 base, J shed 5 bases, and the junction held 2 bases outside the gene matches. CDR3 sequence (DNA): TGTGCCAGCAGTGAAGACAGGGGTAGAAACACCATATATTTT. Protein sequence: CASSEDRGRNTIYF.

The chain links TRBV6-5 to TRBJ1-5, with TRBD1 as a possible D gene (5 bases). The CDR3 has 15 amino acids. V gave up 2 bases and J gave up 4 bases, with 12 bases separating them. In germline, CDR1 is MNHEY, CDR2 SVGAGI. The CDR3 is CASSYIGGGNQPQHF. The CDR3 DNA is TGTGCCAGCAGTTACATCGGCGGGGGGAATCAGCCCCAGCATTTT.

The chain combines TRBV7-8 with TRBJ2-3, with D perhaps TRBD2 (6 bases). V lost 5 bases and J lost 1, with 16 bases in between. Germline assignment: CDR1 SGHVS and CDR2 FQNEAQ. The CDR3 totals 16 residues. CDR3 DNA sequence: TGTGCCAGCAGCCTACGGGACTCATTGGGCACAGATACGCAGTATTTT. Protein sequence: CASSLRDSLGTDTQYF.

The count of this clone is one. Written as DNA, the CDR3 is TGTGCCAGCAGTCAAGAGAGAGGCACTGAAGCTTTCTTT. Translating gives CASSQERGTEAFF. The chain uses TRBV6-1 and TRBJ1-1; D not certain. V dropped 5 bases and J dropped 4 bases, with 11 bases sitting between them. This CDR3 has 13 amino acids. The germline CDR1 and CDR2 sequences are MNHNS and SASEGT.